These T cell receptor beta chains were read from a single sample in a study of PD-1 blockade in classical Hodgkin lymphoma. Sequencing used immunoSEQ multiplex PCR; TCRdb keeps in-frame clones, though not all of them. Among over 60,000 clones, 71% were seen once, and the ten largest hold over 7.5%. Sequenced here: peripheral blood mononuclear cells (PBMCs), sampled before the second cycle of nivolumab. These receptors all come from a human donor with classical Hodgkin lymphoma. Both conserved end residues are trimmed from each CDR3. A D gene is named only where the DNA matches it firmly.

j_gene | d_gene | v_gene | len | CDR3aa
TRBJ2-7 | TRBD1 | TRBV7-9 | 11 | ASSWTGLYEQY
TRBJ1-2 | TRBD1 | TRBV27 | 13 | ASSPQGEFLYGYT
TRBJ2-3 | TRBD2 | TRBV7-9 | 17 | ASSSLRGLAGGRTDTQY
TRBJ1-1 | NA | TRBV4-1 | 13 | ASSQVRGMNTEAF
TRBJ2-7 | TRBD1 | TRBV4-1 | 13 | ASSQEGTVMSEQY
TRBJ1-2 | NA | TRBV6-5 | 8 | ASFGKGYT
TRBJ1-2 | TRBD1 | TRBV27 | 13 | ASSHGQAEFDGYT
TRBJ2-1 | NA | TRBV27 | 13 | ASSLQEVGVNEQF
TRBJ2-2 | NA | TRBV25-1 | 12 | ASSEYGVTGELF
TRBJ2-3 | TRBD1 | TRBV5-1 | 12 | ASSNGQETDTQY
TRBJ1-3 | TRBD1 | TRBV5-6 | 16 | ASSFFSNRGLSGNTIY
TRBJ1-1 | NA | TRBV5-1 | 12 | ASSLQTGNTEAF
TRBJ2-2 | NA | TRBV10-3 | 12 | AISAYTDTGELF
TRBJ2-2 | TRBD2 | TRBV7-2 | 14 | ASSFPGLVLAGELF
TRBJ1-5 | TRBD1 | TRBV19 | 13 | ASSQGTAANQPQH
TRBJ1-1 | NA | TRBV30 | 15 | AWSLGQGKTMNTEAF
TRBJ1-4 | NA | TRBV5-1 | 11 | ASSLSRDEKLF
TRBJ2-7 | NA | TRBV7-2 | 12 | ASSSPGRSYEQY
TRBJ2-1 | NA | TRBV5-1 | 12 | ASSLYPTYNEQF
TRBJ2-3 | NA | TRBV7-9 | 11 | ASSLERTDTQY
TRBJ2-2 | TRBD2 | TRBV9 | 12 | ASTKRGNTGELF
TRBJ1-5 | NA | TRBV9 | 13 | ASSVGREGNQPQH
TRBJ2-5 | TRBD1 | TRBV6-1 | 13 | ASSEFHRGDETQY
TRBJ2-7 | TRBD2 | TRBV7-9 | 13 | ASSFSGLAFHEQY
TRBJ1-3 | NA | TRBV6-1 | 12 | ASSAGQLGNTIY
TRBJ1-4 | TRBD1 | TRBV28 | 13 | ASSPVDRADEKLF
TRBJ1-3 | NA | TRBV9 | 15 | ASSVDPGSVSGNTIY
TRBJ2-7 | NA | TRBV15 | 14 | ATSTPRHLNSYEQY
TRBJ1-6 | NA | TRBV6-5 | 10 | ASSQGNSPLH
TRBJ2-3 | TRBD2 | TRBV5-4 | 13 | ASSLGLAEADTQY
TRBJ2-7 | TRBD2 | TRBV5-1 | 11 | ASSPGTSNEQY
TRBJ2-7 | NA | TRBV30 | 15 | AWSGEVRTHPFLEQY
TRBJ2-2 | NA | TRBV30 | 11 | AWSVHLTGELF
TRBJ2-2 | NA | TRBV5-1 | 11 | ASSFRDTGELF
TRBJ2-1 | NA | TRBV7-9 | 14 | ASSLDGLANYNEQF
TRBJ1-4 | NA | TRBV9 | 13 | ASSVGPGGREKLF
TRBJ2-2 | NA | TRBV29-1 | 10 | SVTVGTGELF
TRBJ2-7 | NA | TRBV5-6 | 12 | ASSSDPSTYEQY
TRBJ2-2 | NA | TRBV9 | 9 | ASSLFGELF
TRBJ2-2 | NA | TRBV5-1 | 14 | ASSLKGNANTGELF